The 16 T cell receptor beta chains presented below share a single source sample, sequenced in a study of OX40 agonist ivuxolimab in advanced cancers. Sequencing was performed with immunoSEQ multiplex PCR; in TCRdb, only in-frame clones are kept and a portion is missing. The table lists tens of thousands of clones, around 90% of them singletons, with 0.5% to 0.55% in the top ten. This material consisted of CD4+ or CD8+ T cells sorted from blood, taken in a trial of the OX40 agonist ivuxolimab. The receptors were gathered from an adult with an advanced solid tumor such as melanoma, head and neck, liver or kidney cancer.

The gene calls are TRBV19 and TRBJ1-6; D gene unclear. Trimming cost V 5 bases and J 5 bases, with 10 bases left between them. CDR3 size: 14 residues. The germline V gene encodes CDR1 LNHDA and CDR2 SQIVND (reference sequence). The CDR3 DNA follows: TGTGCCAGTAGTTACCAGGCAGATAATTCACCCCTCCACTTT. Protein sequence: CASSYQADNSPLHF.

This chain uses TRBV11-1 with TRBJ2-1, with D perhaps matching TRBD1 (5 bases). CDR1 and CDR2 from the germline V gene are SGHAT and FQDESV (reference sequence). Between the trimmed V and J ends, which lost 4 bases and 6 bases, there was a span of 16 bases. The CDR3 runs to 15 residues. The CDR3 DNA reads TGTGCCAGCAGCTCCTTGCCGGGCCAGGGCAATGAGCAGTTCTTC. Residues: CASSSLPGQGNEQFF.

This chain uses TRBV6-6 with TRBJ2-2; D remains unclear. The germline gives CDR1 MNHNY, CDR2 SVGAGI (reference sequence). The CDR3 covers 13 residues. Trimming took off 6 bases at V and 3 bases at J, with 8 bases between the two ends. DNA for the CDR3: TGTGCCAGCAGCTACCTTGACACCGGGGAGCTGTTTTTT. It codes for CASSYLDTGELFF.

The count of this clone is one. The chain links TRBV28 to TRBJ2-7; TRBD1 aligns across 9 bases. The V segment lost 7 bases and the J segment 4 bases; nucleotides outside the gene matches: 5. Germline V lookup: CDR1 MDHEN, CDR2 SYDVKM. The CDR3 spans 13 residues. The CDR3, as DNA: TGTGCCAGCAACCGGGACAGGGAATACGAGCAGTACTTC. Encoded protein: CASNRDREYEQYF. The entire variable domain, with the rest obtained from reference TRBV28 and TRBJ2-7, is as follows: DVKVTQSSRYLVKRTGEKVFLECVQDMDHENMFWYRQDPGLGLRLIYFSYDVKMKEKGDIPEGYSVSREKKERFSLILESASTNQTSMYLCASNRDREYEQYFGPGTRLTVT.

This chain uses TRBV10-2 with TRBJ2-7, with 12 bases identical to TRBD1. In germline, CDR1 is WSHSY, CDR2 SAAADI. This CDR3 is 15 amino acids long. J lost 5 bases, V lost 6 bases, and 8 bases had no gene match. CDR3 residues: CASRRPGTGGNEQYF. The DNA for the CDR3 is TGCGCCAGCAGGAGGCCCGGGACAGGGGGCAACGAGCAGTACTTC.

V and J are TRBV14 and TRBJ2-1, with 9 positions matching TRBD1. The V gene's germline CDR1 is SGHDN and CDR2 FVKESK. V lost 4 bases to trimming and J lost 10 bases; unmatched junction nucleotides: 11. CDR3 length: 15 residues. CDR3 sequence reads: CASSRPGTGIREQFF. The CDR3 coding sequence is TGTGCCAGCAGCCGACCCGGGACAGGGATTAGGGAGCAGTTCTTC.

The V call is TRBV6-8, the J call TRBJ2-5, with no clear D. This CDR3 is 12 amino acids long. V lost 6 bases to trimming and J lost 5 bases, with 10 bases between them. Germline loops: CDR1 MNHGY, CDR2 SAAAGT. The CDR3, as DNA: TGTGCCAGCAGCCCTCTTGCGGAGACCCAGTACTTC. Encoded protein: CASSPLAETQYF.

The chain carries TRBV5-6 and TRBJ2-3; D is perhaps TRBD1 or TRBD2 (5 bases each). Trimming removed 3 bases from V and 7 bases from J, with 12 bases in between. The CDR3 has 13 amino acids. Germline lookup yields CDR1 SGHDT and CDR2 YYEEEE. In DNA, the CDR3 is TGTGCCAGCAGCTGGGGGAGTCTTTATACGCAGTATTTT. Translating it yields CASSWGSLYTQYF.

This clone appeared a single time. The genes are TRBV7-3 and TRBJ2-3; no firm D call. V was trimmed by 4 bases and J by 1 base, leaving 6 bases between them. The CDR3 has 13 amino acids. The germline V gene encodes CDR1 SGHTA and CDR2 FQGTGA. CDR3 nucleotide sequence: TGTGCCAGCAGCTCCCGGGGCACAGATACGCAGTATTTT. It specifies CASSSRGTDTQYF.

CDR3 residues: CASRGGNTDTQYF. The DNA of the CDR3 is TGTGCCAGCAGGGGGGGGAACACAGATACGCAGTATTTT. This chain links TRBV5-4 with TRBJ2-3; 7 bases agree with TRBD2. After removal of 5 bases from V and 2 bases from J, the junction contained 2 bases not matched to a gene. The V gene's germline CDR1 is SGHNT and CDR2 YYREEE (reference sequence). CDR3 length equals 13 residues.

The rearrangement uses TRBV9 and TRBJ2-6; D is perhaps TRBD1 (6 bases). V was pared by 4 bases and J by 2 bases, with 13 bases between. This CDR3 comprises 16 residues. The germline CDR1 and CDR2 sequences are SGDLS and YYNGEE. The CDR3 reads CASSPRTAPGANVLTF. The CDR3 DNA follows: TGTGCCAGCAGCCCCCGGACAGCCCCTGGGGCCAACGTCCTGACTTTC.

CDR3: CASSLKGYEQYF. The CDR3 nucleotides read TGTGCCAGCAGCTTAAAGGGATACGAGCAGTACTTC. The chain is built from TRBV7-8 and TRBJ2-7; D call uncertain. Trimming stripped 2 bases from V and 4 bases from J, with 6 bases between. This CDR3 comprises 12 residues. Germline V CDR1 and CDR2: SGHVS, FQNEAQ.

The chain uses TRBV9 and TRBJ2-7; D is unresolved. The germline V and J ends were trimmed by 2 bases and 0 bases, with 6 bases remaining between them. This CDR3 has 13 amino acids. Germline CDR1 reads SGDLS; CDR2 reads YYNGEE. The CDR3 nucleotides read TGTGCCAGCAGCGTGCAGCCCTCCTACGAGCAGTACTTC. This codes for CASSVQPSYEQYF. Drawing the rest from reference TRBV9 and TRBJ2-7, the complete variable domain is DSGVTQTPKHLITATGQRVTLRCSPRSGDLSVYWYQQSLDQGLQFLIQYYNGEERAKGNILERFSAQQFPDLHSELNLSSLELGDSALYFCASSVQPSYEQYFGPGTRLTVT.

Note on this clone: A junction end diverges from the germline sequence, so it may reflect a read error. The rearrangement joins TRBV7-7 to TRBJ1-5; a weak D match, TRBD1 (5 bases). The CDR3 has 16 residues. CDR1 is SSHAT, CDR2 FNYEAQ, per germline (reference sequence). CDR3 DNA: TGTGCTAGCAGCTTAGGGTACGGGGCGGGCAATCAGCCCCAGCATTTT. This encodes CASSLGYGAGNQPQHF. Using reference TRBV7-7 and TRBJ1-5 for the parts outside the CDR3, the full variable domain is GAGVSQSPRYKVTKRGQDVTLRCDPISSHATLYWYQQALGQGPEFLTYFNYEAQPDKSGLPSDRFSAERPEGSISTLTIQRTEQRDSAMYRCASSLGYGAGNQPQHFGDGTRLSIL.

The chain links TRBV10-1 to TRBJ1-1; 11 nucleotides line up with TRBD1. There are 15 residues in the CDR3. Germline CDR1 and CDR2: WNHNN and SYGVQD (reference sequence). V lost 0 bases, J lost 8 bases, and 5 bases stayed unmatched. CDR3 sequence (DNA): TGCGCCAGCAGTGAGTCCGGGGACAGGGGGTCCGAAGCTTTCTTT. Amino acids: CASSESGDRGSEAFF.

The rearrangement uses TRBV30 and TRBJ2-1; possible D gene TRBD2, 5 bases. Germline lookup yields CDR1 GTSNPN and CDR2 SVGIG (reference sequence). Trimming removed 0 bases at V and 6 bases at J, with 15 bases between. This CDR3 comprises 15 residues. The CDR3 region has the DNA TGTGCCTGGAGTGTATGGGGAGATCTGGGCAATGAGCAGTTCTTC. Its protein product is CAWSVWGDLGNEQFF.